This T cell receptor (beta chain) was found in a study of T-cell reconstitution after alpha-beta-depleted transplantation in children. General study points: Expanded clones from the graft, numbering several hundred, reportedly supplied alpha-beta T cells about two months after transplant. T-cell numbers and diversity, one year after transplant, stemmed largely from T cells that were newly produced.

In its sample, this clonotype was seen many times. Its cognate antigen is unknown. The TCRbeta library incorporated unique molecular identifiers. TCRdb fed the PCR reads into MiXCR, producing one record per CDR3 protein. This sample has fewer than 700,000 distinct CDR3 sequences; 20% to 25% occur once, and the top ten carry roughly 15%. Germline V gene data show CDR1 as MNHEY and CDR2 as SMNVEV (reference sequence). The CDR3 loop spans 12 amino acids. V lost 5 bases and J 8 bases, leaving 10 bases between the germline ends. This chain joins TRBV27 and TRBJ2-1; D remains ambiguous. Sample: PBMCs, mostly from graft donor cells, taken 360 days after TCRalphabeta/CD19-depleted stem cell transplant. This clonotype was obtained from a boy less than two years old who had a stem cell transplant for acute myeloid leukemia, so the T cells may come from the graft donor. CDR3 in DNA: TGTGCCAGCAGTCTCTTGGGGTATGAGCAGTTCTTC. Residues: CASSLLGYEQFF.